This T cell receptor (beta chain) was captured by sequencing in a study of blood T cell repertoires in COVID-19. On the study more broadly: Samples came from the United States, Italy and Spain, spanning acute and convalescent COVID-19. In each case, the material was cDNA or gDNA derived from T cells, B-cell-depleted T cells, or PBMCs.

Authors' analysis steps: The assay estimated nucleated cells by amplifying reference gene primers. TCRdb's table, derived via immunoSEQ multiplex PCR, lists solely in-frame clones and lacks some. V and J calls plus clone size are reproduced from that table; the DNA served to infer D and trimming. The sample has 140,000 or so clones, around 81% seen once. Trimming pared 4 bases from V and 3 bases from J, leaving 13 bases between. The germline V gene encodes CDR1 MNHEY and CDR2 SVGAGI. This CDR3 region has 14 residues. Material: peripheral blood. J is TRBJ2-7 and V is TRBV6-5; D gene uncertain. This TCR was sampled from a woman in her 50s with acute or convalescent COVID-19. As DNA, the CDR3 is TGTGCCAGCAGTTCATCAAGACTGGGCTACGAGCAGTACTTC. Its translation: CASSSSRLGYEQYF.